This T cell receptor (beta chain) appears in the sequencing data of a study of identical twins. TCRdb called the 5' RACE reads again in MiXCR, with one record for every CDR3 protein. The sample lists roughly 190,000 distinct CDR3 sequences; 15% to 20% were seen once. V lost 8 bases, J lost 0 bases, and 8 bases stayed unmatched. The CDR3 extends over 18 amino acids. The sample was also reused in another study, on T cells expressing NK-cell markers. That work adds: Eight donors were sequenced, of whom seven were HCMV-seropositive, while the remaining one was HCMV-seronegative.

The rearrangement links TRBV12-3 or TRBV12-4 to TRBJ2-3; 16 bases align to TRBD2. The TCR comes from a young woman in good health. Sample: CD8+ T cells sorted from blood. The CDR3 protein is CASGRGTSGGGSTDTQYF. The CDR3 DNA sequence: TGTGCCAGCGGGAGGGGGACTAGCGGGGGGGGTAGCACAGATACGCAGTATTTT.